This TCR beta chain comes out of a study of cytotoxic CD8 clonotypes in ibrutinib-treated CLL. Study-level findings and limits: At ibrutinib response, clonality increased, and at progression it declined back toward baseline.

Germline V gene lookup returns CDR1 MNHEY and CDR2 SVGAGI. This CDR3 region has 14 residues. Deletions cut 2 bases from V and 1 base from J, with 6 bases between. Regarding this clone: The antigen remains unidentified.

Assay: immunoSEQ multiplex PCR; the TCRdb copy retains only in-frame clones and omits some. The sample contains fewer than 400,000 clones, over 55% of which appear only once. The sample was PBMCs, taken after 36 months of ibrutinib treatment. The rearrangement joins TRBV6-5 to TRBJ1-5; D call uncertain. The source of this sequence is a human donor with chronic lymphocytic leukemia. CDR3 residues: CASSYRSSNQPQHF. The CDR3 DNA follows: TGTGCCAGCAGTTACAGGTCGAGCAATCAGCCCCAGCATTTT.